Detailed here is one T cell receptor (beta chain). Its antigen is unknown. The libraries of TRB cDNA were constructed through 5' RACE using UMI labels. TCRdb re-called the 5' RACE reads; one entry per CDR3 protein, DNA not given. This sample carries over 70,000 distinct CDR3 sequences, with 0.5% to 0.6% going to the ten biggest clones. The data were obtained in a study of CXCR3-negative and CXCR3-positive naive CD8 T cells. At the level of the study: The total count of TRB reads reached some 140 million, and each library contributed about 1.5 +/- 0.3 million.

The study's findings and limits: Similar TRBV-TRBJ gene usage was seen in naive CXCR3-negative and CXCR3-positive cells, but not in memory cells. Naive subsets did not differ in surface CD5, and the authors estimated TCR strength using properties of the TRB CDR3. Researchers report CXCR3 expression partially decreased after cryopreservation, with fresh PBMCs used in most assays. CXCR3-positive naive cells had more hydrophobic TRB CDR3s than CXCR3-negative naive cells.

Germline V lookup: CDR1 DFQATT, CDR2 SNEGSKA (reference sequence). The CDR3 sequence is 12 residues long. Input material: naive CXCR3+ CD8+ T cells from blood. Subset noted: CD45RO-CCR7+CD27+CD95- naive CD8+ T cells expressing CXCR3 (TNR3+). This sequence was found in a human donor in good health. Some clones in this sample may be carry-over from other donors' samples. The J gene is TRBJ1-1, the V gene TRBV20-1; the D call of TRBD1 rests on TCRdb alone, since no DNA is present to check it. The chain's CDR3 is CSARTGDTEAFF.